The clone carrying this T cell receptor beta chain was observed at least ten times. Its specificity is not known. V gave up 0 bases and J gave up 5 bases, with 7 bases separating them. The CDR3 totals 13 residues. Using a J-beta primer mix together with a sample-barcoded 5' primer, a second PCR was run for 7 to 11 cycles. TCRdb passed the 5' RACE reads through MiXCR, listing each CDR3 protein once. The table shows fewer than 2,000,000 distinct CDR3 sequences, with roughly 32% occurring only once. The data belong to a study of blood T cells in healthy people across ages. Overall study results and limits: In older individuals, TCR beta diversity per million T cells was lower, falling roughly linearly with age.

They isolated at least 7 million PBMCs from each sample. The chain uses TRBV12-3 or TRBV12-4 and TRBJ2-5; D call uncertain. The sample taken for sequencing was blood. The clonotype comes from a young woman in good health. For the CDR3, the DNA is TGTGCCAGCAGTTTAGCGCTAAGGGAGACCCAGTACTTC. Translated: CASSLALRETQYF.